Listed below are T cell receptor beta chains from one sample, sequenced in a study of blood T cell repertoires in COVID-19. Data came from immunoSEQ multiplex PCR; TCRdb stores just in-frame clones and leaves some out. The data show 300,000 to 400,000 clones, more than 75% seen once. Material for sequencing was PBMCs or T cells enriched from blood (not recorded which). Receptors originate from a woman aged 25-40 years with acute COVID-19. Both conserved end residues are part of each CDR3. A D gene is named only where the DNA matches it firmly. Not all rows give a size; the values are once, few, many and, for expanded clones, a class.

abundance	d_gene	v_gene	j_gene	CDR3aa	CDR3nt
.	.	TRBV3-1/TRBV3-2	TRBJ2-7	CASSQASRYEQYF	TGTGCCAGCAGCCAAGCATCCAGATACGAGCAGTACTTC
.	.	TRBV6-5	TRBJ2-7	CASSLPSYEQYF	TGTGCCAGTTCCCTACCCTCCTACGAGCAGTACTTC
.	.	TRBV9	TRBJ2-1	CASSLTGSYNEQFF	TGTGCCAGCAGCCTGACGGGCTCCTACAATGAGCAGTTCTTC
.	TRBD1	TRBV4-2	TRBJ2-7	CASSQDAGGYEQYF	TGTGCCAGCAGCCAAGATGCAGGGGGCTACGAGCAGTACTTC
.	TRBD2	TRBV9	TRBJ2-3	CASSWTSGDTDTQYF	TGTGCCAGCAGCTGGACTAGCGGTGACACAGATACGCAGTATTTT
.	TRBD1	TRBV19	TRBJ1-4	CASRTDRGNEKLFF	TGTGCCAGTAGGACGGACAGGGGAAATGAAAAACTGTTTTTT
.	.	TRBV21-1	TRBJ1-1	CASSNRMGARTEAFF	TGTGCCAGCAGCAACCGCATGGGGGCGCGGACTGAAGCTTTCTTT
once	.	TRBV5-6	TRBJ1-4	CASTKGTGRGYEKLFF	TGTGCCAGCACCAAGGGAACGGGCAGGGGTTATGAAAAACTGTTTTTT
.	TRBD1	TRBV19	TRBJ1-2	CASSDRGWYGYTF	TGTGCCAGTAGTGACAGGGGTTGGTATGGCTACACCTTC
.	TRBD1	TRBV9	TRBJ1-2	CASSVEGGAGYGYTF	TGTGCCAGCAGCGTAGAAGGGGGCGCAGGCTATGGCTACACCTTC
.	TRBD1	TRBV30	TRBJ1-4	CAWSDDRGNEKLFF	TGTGCCTGGAGTGACGACAGGGGAAATGAAAAACTGTTTTTT
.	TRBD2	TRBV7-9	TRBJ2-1	CASSLLGGGYNEQFF	TGTGCCAGCAGCCTACTCGGGGGGGGCTACAATGAGCAGTTCTTC
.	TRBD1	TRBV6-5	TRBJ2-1	CASNEGTRGNNEQFF	TGTGCCAGCAACGAAGGAACCAGGGGGAACAATGAGCAGTTCTTC
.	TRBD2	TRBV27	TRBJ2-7	CASSPRGGQYEQYF	TGTGCCAGCAGCCCCCGGGGAGGGCAGTACGAGCAGTACTTC
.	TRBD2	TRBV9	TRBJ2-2	CASGRPSGGGRNTGELFF	TGTGCCAGCGGGAGGCCTAGCGGGGGCGGGCGGAACACCGGGGAGCTGTTTTTT
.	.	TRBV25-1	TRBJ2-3	CASESTSSDTQYF	TGTGCCAGCGAATCTACTAGCTCCGATACGCAGTATTTT
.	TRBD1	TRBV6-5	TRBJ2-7	CASGQGVRYEQYF	TGTGCCAGCGGACAGGGGGTTAGATACGAGCAGTACTTC
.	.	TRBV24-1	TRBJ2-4	CATSSGESIQYF	TGTGCCACCAGTTCCGGTGAAAGCATTCAGTACTTC
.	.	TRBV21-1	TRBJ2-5	CASDEPRSRGQETQYF	TGTGCCAGCGATGAACCTAGGAGCAGGGGGCAAGAGACCCAGTACTTC
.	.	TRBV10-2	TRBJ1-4	CASSESAQGWGTNEKLFF	TGCGCCAGCAGTGAGTCTGCGCAGGGGTGGGGCACTAATGAAAAACTGTTTTTT
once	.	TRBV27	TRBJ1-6	CASSFSLGVYYNSPLHF	TGTGCCAGCAGTTTTTCTTTAGGGGTCTACTATAATTCACCCCTCCACTTT
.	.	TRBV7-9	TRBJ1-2	CASSSGRPRGGYTF	TGTGCCAGCAGCTCCGGACGGCCACGGGGTGGCTACACCTTC
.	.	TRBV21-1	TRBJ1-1	CASSERRNREGVTEAFF	TGTGCCAGCAGCGAAAGAAGAAACAGGGAGGGGGTCACTGAAGCTTTCTTT
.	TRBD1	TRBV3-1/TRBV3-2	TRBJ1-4	CASSQGLGDSQEKLFF	TGTGCCAGCAGCCAAGGCCTAGGGGACAGTCAAGAAAAACTGTTTTTT
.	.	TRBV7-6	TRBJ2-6	CASSPRDVRPYSGANVLTF	TGTGCCAGCAGCCCCAGAGACGTCAGGCCCTACTCTGGGGCCAACGTCCTGACTTTC
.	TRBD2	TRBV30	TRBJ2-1	CAWSPREGWSGYNEQFF	TGTGCCTGGAGTCCACGGGAGGGCTGGAGCGGCTACAATGAGCAGTTCTTC
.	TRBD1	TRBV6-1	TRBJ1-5	CASSDRDRGLTQHF	TGTGCCAGCAGTGATCGGGACAGGGGGCTGACCCAGCATTTT
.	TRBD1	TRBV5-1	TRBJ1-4	CASSLGDRGNEKLFF	TGCGCCAGCAGCTTGGGCGACAGGGGGAATGAAAAACTGTTTTTT
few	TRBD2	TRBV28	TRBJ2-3	CASRHGGAGGSTDTQYF	TGTGCCAGCAGGCATGGAGGAGCGGGGGGAAGCACAGATACGCAGTATTTT
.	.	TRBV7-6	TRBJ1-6	CASSPTDLNSPLHF	TGTGCCAGCAGCCCGACAGATCTTAATTCACCCCTCCACTTT
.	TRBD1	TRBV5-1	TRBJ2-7	CASSLERQGNSEQYF	TGCGCCAGCAGCTTGGAGAGACAGGGTAATAGCGAGCAGTACTTC
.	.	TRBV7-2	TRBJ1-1	CASSLGAGTKGTEAFF	TGTGCCAGCAGTTTAGGGGCAGGGACAAAGGGCACTGAAGCTTTCTTT
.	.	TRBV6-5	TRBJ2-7	CASSSGTPSYEQYF	TGTGCCAGCAGTTCCGGGACACCGAGCTACGAGCAGTACTTC
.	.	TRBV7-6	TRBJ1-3	CASSVDRTSGNTIYF	TGTGCCAGCAGCGTTGACAGGACCTCTGGAAACACCATATATTTT
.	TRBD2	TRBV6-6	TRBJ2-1	CASSSISGGFNEQFF	TGTGCCAGCAGTTCGATTAGCGGGGGCTTCAATGAGCAGTTCTTC
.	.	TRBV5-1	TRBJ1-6	CASRLSPGIYNSPLHF	TGCGCCAGCAGGCTGTCCCCGGGGATCTATAATTCACCCCTCCACTTT
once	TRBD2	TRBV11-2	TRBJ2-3	CASSPKGLAGGFTDTQYF	TGTGCCAGCAGCCCAAAGGGACTAGCGGGGGGTTTCACAGATACGCAGTATTTT
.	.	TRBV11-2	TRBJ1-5	CASSLEGHGNQPQHF	TGTGCCAGCAGCTTAGAGGGACACGGCAATCAGCCCCAGCATTTT
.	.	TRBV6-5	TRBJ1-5	CAGSRENQPQHF	TGTGCCGGTTCCCGGGAGAATCAGCCCCAGCATTTT
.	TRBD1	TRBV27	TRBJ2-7	CASSSQPGTVYEQYF	TGTGCCAGCAGTTCCCAACCCGGGACAGTATACGAGCAGTACTTC
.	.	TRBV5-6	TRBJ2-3	CASSEGHIADTQYF	TGTGCCAGCAGCGAGGGACATATAGCAGATACGCAGTATTTT
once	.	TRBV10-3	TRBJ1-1	CASKQAIGTEAFF	TGTGCCAGCAAACAGGCAATTGGCACTGAAGCTTTCTTT
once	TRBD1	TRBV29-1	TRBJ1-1	CSVTGTGNTEAFF	TGCAGCGTGACAGGGACAGGGAACACTGAAGCTTTCTTT
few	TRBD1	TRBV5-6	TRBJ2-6	CASSLGTGTGANVLTF	TGTGCCAGCAGCTTGGGGACAGGGACTGGGGCCAACGTCCTGACTTTC
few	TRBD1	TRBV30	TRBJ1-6	CAWSVMDRGGSPLHF	TGTGCCTGGAGTGTAATGGACAGGGGGGGGTCACCCCTCCACTTT
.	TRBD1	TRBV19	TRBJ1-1	CASSMGQMNTEAFF	TGTGCCAGTAGTATGGGACAGATGAACACTGAAGCTTTCTTT
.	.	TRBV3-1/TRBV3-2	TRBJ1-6	CASSRGRIRVDSPLHF	TGTGCCAGCAGCCGAGGGCGGATTCGGGTAGACTCACCCCTCCACTTT
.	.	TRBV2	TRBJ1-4	CASSELGRNTELFF	TGTGCCAGCAGCGAATTGGGCCGGAACACAGAACTGTTTTTT
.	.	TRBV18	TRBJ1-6	CASSPDGDNSPLHF	TGTGCCAGCTCACCGGACGGGGATAATTCACCCCTCCACTTT
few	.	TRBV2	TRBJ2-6	CASSEMAEANVLTF	TGTGCCAGCAGTGAAATGGCTGAGGCCAACGTCCTGACTTTC
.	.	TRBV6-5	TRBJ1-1	CASRAGATEAFF	TGTGCCAGCAGAGCAGGGGCGACTGAAGCTTTCTTT
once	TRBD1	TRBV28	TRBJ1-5	CASSFRGQGAYQPQHF	TGTGCCAGCAGTTTTCGGGGACAGGGGGCATATCAGCCCCAGCATTTT